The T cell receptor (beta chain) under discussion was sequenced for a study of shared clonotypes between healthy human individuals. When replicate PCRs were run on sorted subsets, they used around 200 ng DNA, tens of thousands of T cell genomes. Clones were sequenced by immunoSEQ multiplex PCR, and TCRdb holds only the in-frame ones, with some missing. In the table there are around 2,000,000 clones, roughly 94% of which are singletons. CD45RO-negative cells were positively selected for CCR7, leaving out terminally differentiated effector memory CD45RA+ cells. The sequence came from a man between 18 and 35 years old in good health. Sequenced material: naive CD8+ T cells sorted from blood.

The CDR3 here is CASSLSGVGLPDTQYF. The CDR3 region has the DNA TGTGCCAGCAGCTTGTCAGGGGTAGGATTACCCGATACGCAGTATTTT. The chain employs TRBV5-4 and TRBJ2-3, with a weak D call TRBD1 (6 bases). Germline V gene sequence: CDR1 SGHNT, CDR2 YYREEE (reference sequence). The V gene lost 1 base and the J gene lost 6 bases, with 18 bases spanning the gap. This CDR3 spans 16 amino acids.